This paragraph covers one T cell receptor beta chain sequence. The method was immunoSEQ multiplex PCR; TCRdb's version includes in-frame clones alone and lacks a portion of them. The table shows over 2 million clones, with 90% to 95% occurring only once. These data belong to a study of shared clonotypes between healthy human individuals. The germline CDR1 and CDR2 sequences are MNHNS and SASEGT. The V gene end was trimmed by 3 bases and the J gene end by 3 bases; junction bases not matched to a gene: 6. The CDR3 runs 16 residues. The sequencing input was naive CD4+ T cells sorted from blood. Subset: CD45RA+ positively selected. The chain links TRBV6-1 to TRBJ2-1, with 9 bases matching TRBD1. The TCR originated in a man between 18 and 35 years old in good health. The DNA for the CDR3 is TGTGCCAGCAGTGAGGCGGACAGGGGTGTCTACAATGAGCAGTTCTTC. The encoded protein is CASSEADRGVYNEQFF.